This paragraph reports one TCR beta chain. The sample belongs to a study of control samples from healthy donors and cancer patients. CDR1 MNHEY and CDR2 SVGAGI come from the germline V gene. The CDR3 sequence is 15 residues long. V lost 4 bases to trimming and J lost 0 bases, with 10 bases between them. Sequencing used immunoSEQ multiplex PCR; TCRdb keeps in-frame clones, though not all of them. The sample records about 140,000 clones, around 94% being singletons. This receptor was taken from a man in his forties in good health. Sequencing was carried out using blood. V and J are TRBV6-5 and TRBJ2-1, with D perhaps matching TRBD1 (6 bases). This chain's CDR3 is CASSSDRPSYNEQFF. As DNA, the CDR3 is TGTGCCAGCAGTTCGGACAGACCCTCCTACAATGAGCAGTTCTTC.